The entry below describes one T cell receptor (beta chain). Germline V lookup: CDR1 LGHNA, CDR2 YNFKEQ. V shed 1 base and J 2 bases; nucleotides not matched to a gene: 4. This CDR3 has 17 amino acids. This sample is part of a study of T cells after somatic rescue of genetic block. Profiling relied on immunoSEQ multiplex PCR, and the TCRdb table lists in-frame clones only, not all of them. Of more than 10,000 clones in the sample, over 65% were seen once. J is TRBJ2-7 and V is TRBV4-2; TRBD2 aligns across 14 bases. The origin of this receptor is a boy between 5 and 17 years old. Material for sequencing was peripheral blood mononuclear cells (PBMCs). CDR3 loop: CASSQASTSGRAYEQYF. The CDR3 nucleotides read TGTGCCAGCAGCCAAGCTTCGACTAGCGGGAGGGCCTACGAGCAGTACTTC.